This TCR beta chain was sequenced for a study of T-cell memory formation after mild COVID-19 (dated by TCRdb to 2020 to 2023). Looking at the study overall: TCR sequence clusters from the two donors were found to be largely donor specific. Longitudinal TCRalpha and TCRbeta repertoire sequencing tracked T-cell clones expanding and contracting after mild COVID-19 in a couple of donors. The cohort comprised two young, previously healthy adult volunteers, one female and one male. Beyond this particular receptor, the publication reports: Contracting CD4+ clones were found mainly in CM and EM memory subsets, while CD8+ clones were enriched in EMRA. Only a couple of mild cases were covered in the study, and larger cohorts including severe cases with pre-infection samples were considered necessary. Clones that contracted from day 15 to 85 showed balanced CD4/CD8 phenotypes, whereas a second wave of clones that expanded from day 15 to 37 leaned towards CD4+. Whether the second-wave clones peaking on day 37 were SARS-CoV-2 specific was not confirmed. The detection of some responding clones in pre-infection memory suggests that pre-existing cross-reactive memory T cells joined the SARS-CoV-2 response.

Sequencing was carried out with an Illumina NovaSeq 6000. TCRalpha and TCRbeta cDNA libraries were constructed by 5'RACE with constant-segment primers, with sample barcodes and unique molecular identifiers being introduced. RNA was extracted from every sample with Trizol reagent. Libraries were amplified in two PCR steps, with a second sample barcode and Illumina TruSeq adapters added in the second step. The libraries were sequenced on an Illumina NovaSeq using 2 x 150 bp paired-end reads. From the authors' description of their analysis: With migec v1.2.7, reads were demultiplexed and then collapsed into UMI-guided consensus sequences. Using mixcr v2.1.11, UMI consensuses were aligned to TRA and TRB V and J templates and then assembled into clonotypes. Expanded or contracted clonotypes were those called significant by both edgeR and NoisET, with noise models trained on biological replicates. For edgeR calls, a false discovery rate-adjusted p below 0.01 and a log2 fold-change threshold of 1 were applied. As an exploratory analysis of dynamics, PCA with hierarchical clustering was applied to max-normalized trajectories of the 1000 most abundant clonotypes. Separately sequenced CD4+ and CD8+ repertoires were used to assign a CD4 or CD8 phenotype to each responding clone. The public reads were quality trimmed at Q25 with fastp and then assembled into clones with MiXCR by TCRdb, keeping productive beta chains. Rows merge per CDR3 protein into single entries with the most common DNA and genes. These V and J calls rely on TCRdb rather than the paper's analysis. The sample table contains around 260,000 distinct CDR3 sequences; only one count was recorded for 15% to 20% of them. The ten top clones hold roughly 23% of the sample.

A note on this clonotype: No antigen is known for it. No per-base quality is available; no much larger clone lies one base away.

PBMCs were isolated by Ficoll-Paque density gradient centrifugation. The CDR3 goes from the cysteine to the phenylalanine over 13 residues. Kept here is only the CDR3 DNA, which spans 39 bases and is read in frame from base 1. CDR1 and CDR2 are drawn from the germline V gene: SGHTA, FQGTGA. V is pared back by 3 bases and J by 4 bases, with 6 bases lying between the germline termini. The rearrangement joined TRBV7-3 to TRBJ2-2, with no D gene named confidently. This TCR was sampled from a man younger than 30 who had mild COVID-19 (a few samples of this study predate the infection). The sample titles of this study are shuffled in the database, so cell type and time point are left out; the donor was told from shared clones. The sequenced sample consisted of PBMCs or a T cell subset sorted from them (not recorded which). The CDR3 protein: CASSFVSTGELFF. At the DNA level, the sequence is TGTGCCAGCAGCTTTGTGTCCACCGGGGAGCTGTTTTTT.